This is a list of T cell receptor beta chains from one sample in a study of T cell repertoires in cytomegalovirus infection. These TCRs are of unknown antigen specificity. TCRdb reprocessed the reads via MiXCR and lists one record per CDR3 protein. This repertoire shows around 770,000 distinct CDR3 sequences, 25% to 35% found once; its top ten account for roughly 13%. The sample consisted of cultured CD8+ T cells from PBMCs, taken from culture after CMV antigen stimulation. The receptors originated from a human donor in good health (CMV status not recorded). Some clones in this sample may be carry-over from other donors' samples. Each CDR3 is given with its conserved first and last residue. D genes are given only for firm matches. Clone size is not always given. Where it is, it says once, few, many or a class for expanded clones.

J gene: TRBJ2-5; CDR3 length: 16; V gene: TRBV13; clone size: NA; D gene: NA; CDR3 protein: CASSLGLRTLQETQYF; CDR3 DNA: TGTGCCAGCAGCTTAGGTTTAAGGACGCTTCAAGAGACCCAGTACTTC
J gene: TRBJ1-3; CDR3 length: 15; V gene: TRBV7-2; clone size: NA; D gene: NA; CDR3 protein: CASSPDHWSGNTIYF; CDR3 DNA: TGTGCCAGCAGCCCAGACCACTGGTCCGGAAACACCATATATTTT
J gene: TRBJ2-7; CDR3 length: 12; V gene: TRBV12-3/TRBV12-4; clone size: few; D gene: NA; CDR3 protein: CASSSGAHEQYF; CDR3 DNA: TGTGCCAGCAGTTCGGGGGCCCACGAGCAGTACTTC
J gene: TRBJ1-5; CDR3 length: 16; V gene: TRBV7-6; clone size: NA; D gene: NA; CDR3 protein: CASSLVAGNGNQPQHF; CDR3 DNA: TGTGCCAGCAGCTTAGTTGCAGGGAATGGCAATCAGCCCCAGCATTTT
J gene: TRBJ1-5; CDR3 length: 14; V gene: TRBV11-2; clone size: many; D gene: NA; CDR3 protein: CASSSHTSGRPQHF; CDR3 DNA: TGTGCCAGCAGCTCACATACCTCAGGGCGGCCCCAGCATTTT
J gene: TRBJ1-5; CDR3 length: 17; V gene: TRBV27; clone size: NA; D gene: TRBD1; CDR3 protein: CASGGQGRRYSNQPQHF; CDR3 DNA: TGTGCCAGTGGAGGACAGGGGAGGAGATATAGCAATCAGCCCCAGCATTTT
J gene: TRBJ1-5; CDR3 length: 15; V gene: TRBV4-1; clone size: many; D gene: NA; CDR3 protein: CASSQTPGPSWPQHF; CDR3 DNA: TGCGCCAGCAGCCAGACTCCGGGACCTTCCTGGCCCCAGCATTTT
J gene: TRBJ1-2; CDR3 length: 15; V gene: TRBV7-2; clone size: NA; D gene: TRBD1; CDR3 protein: CASSSEDREHYGYTF; CDR3 DNA: TGTGCCAGCAGCTCCGAGGACAGGGAACACTATGGCTACACCTTC
J gene: TRBJ1-1; CDR3 length: 16; V gene: TRBV29-1; clone size: NA; D gene: TRBD1; CDR3 protein: CSVESEDRGILGEAFF; CDR3 DNA: TGCAGCGTTGAATCTGAGGACAGGGGGATACTTGGTGAAGCTTTCTTT
J gene: TRBJ2-5; CDR3 length: 16; V gene: TRBV7-6; clone size: few; D gene: NA; CDR3 protein: CASSSRNGRTGETQYF; CDR3 DNA: TGTGCCAGCAGCTCGAGAAATGGACGGACGGGGGAGACCCAGTACTTC
J gene: TRBJ1-2; CDR3 length: 14; V gene: TRBV6-1; clone size: NA; D gene: NA; CDR3 protein: CASSLGPSSYGYTF; CDR3 DNA: TGTGCCAGCAGTTTGGGACCGAGTTCATATGGCTACACCTTC
J gene: TRBJ2-7; CDR3 length: 12; V gene: TRBV27; clone size: few; D gene: TRBD2; CDR3 protein: CASSPGLEEQYF; CDR3 DNA: TGTGCCAGCAGCCCGGGACTAGAGGAGCAGTACTTC
J gene: TRBJ1-1; CDR3 length: 15; V gene: TRBV11-2; clone size: NA; D gene: TRBD1; CDR3 protein: CASSVLGQGSTEAFF; CDR3 DNA: TGTGCCAGCAGCGTACTCGGACAGGGATCCACTGAAGCTTTCTTT